Below, one T cell receptor beta chain is given with its context. The data originate from a study of blood T cell repertoires in COVID-19. Study-level background: Samples came from the United States, Italy and Spain, spanning acute and convalescent COVID-19.

V was pared by 1 base and J by 0 bases, with 8 bases between. Germline V gene lookup returns CDR1 SSHAT and CDR2 FNYEAQ (reference sequence). This CDR3 comprises 15 residues. The authors' processing: How many nucleated cells were present was estimated from reference gene primer amplification. Only in-frame clones appear in the TCRdb table, and some are missing; sequencing was by immunoSEQ multiplex PCR. V and J calls plus clone size are reproduced from that table; the DNA served to infer D and trimming. The sample shows around 270,000 clones, around nine tenths of them seen only once. The chain carries TRBV7-7 and TRBJ2-3; TRBD2 might be the D (5 bases). Material for sequencing was peripheral blood. This clonotype originated in a man in his forties who had recovered from COVID-19. The CDR3, as DNA: TGTGCCAGCAGCTTAGGTCTAGCTAGCACAGATACGCAGTATTTT. Its translation is CASSLGLASTDTQYF.